A single sample gave rise to the 30 T cell receptor beta chains below, sequenced in a study of control samples from healthy donors and cancer patients. The repertoire was sequenced with immunoSEQ multiplex PCR; TCRdb's copy has only in-frame clones and lacks some. This sample has around 180,000 clones, with about nine tenths found just once. The source material was blood. These receptors were collected from a woman in her 40s in good health.

The V call is TRBV7-9, the J call TRBJ2-5, with D perhaps TRBD2 (5 bases). The germline V gene encodes CDR1 SEHNR and CDR2 FQNEAQ (reference sequence). The V end lost 0 bases, the J end lost 7 bases, and 9 bases lay between the germline ends. This CDR3 comprises 13 residues. The DNA of the CDR3 is TGTGCCAGCAGCTTAGCTGACCGGGGGACCCAGTACTTC. Amino acid sequence: CASSLADRGTQYF.

The gene calls are TRBV4-1 and TRBJ1-2; TRBD1 matches at 10 bases. The CDR3 loop spans 15 amino acids. Germline V gene data show CDR1 as MGHRA and CDR2 as YSYEKL. With V trimmed by 3 bases and J by 8 bases, 9 bases remained unmatched. The CDR3 region has the DNA TGCGCCAGCAGCCACCTAGAGACAGGGGGCGGGGGCTACACCTTC. Translated, it gives CASSHLETGGGGYTF.

V gene TRBV6-5 combines with J gene TRBJ2-7; TRBD1 is a possible D gene (6 bases). Trimming took 6 bases from V and 7 from J, leaving 10 bases between them. The CDR3 length is 11 residues. The germline CDR1 and CDR2 sequences are MNHEY and SVGAGI. As DNA, the CDR3 is TGTGCCAGCAGGGGGGCTGGGGAGCAGTACTTC. Residues: CASRGAGEQYF.

The rearrangement links TRBV6-5 to TRBJ1-2, with D possibly matching TRBD1 (6 bases). The germline gives CDR1 MNHEY, CDR2 SVGAGI. The length of the CDR3 is 16 residues. Trimming shortened V by 4 bases and J by 2 bases, and 17 bases separated the two germline ends. The CDR3 DNA reads as TGTGCCAGCAGTTTCCTGACGACAGGACTCAACTATGGCTACACCTTC. Protein sequence: CASSFLTTGLNYGYTF.

The chain employs TRBV4-1 and TRBJ2-3; D unclear. The CDR3 is made up of 12 amino acids. The germline V gene encodes CDR1 MGHRA and CDR2 YSYEKL. Trimming removed 6 bases at V and 5 bases at J, with 9 bases between. The CDR3 region has the DNA TGCGCCAGCAGTTTCGAGGAAGATACGCAGTATTTT. Amino acids: CASSFEEDTQYF.

CDR3 protein: CASNQGAGSPLHF. The CDR3 DNA reads TGCGCCAGCAATCAGGGGGCCGGTTCACCCCTCCACTTT. The V and J genes are TRBV10-1 and TRBJ1-6; TRBD1 matches at 8 bases. V shed 7 bases, J shed 9 bases, and the junction held 5 bases outside the gene matches. Germline loops: CDR1 WNHNN, CDR2 SYGVQD (reference sequence). This CDR3 spans 13 amino acids.

This chain links TRBV12-3 or TRBV12-4 with TRBJ1-2; D not certain. CDR3 size: 13 residues. Deletions cut 4 bases from V and 3 bases from J, with 9 bases between. Written as DNA, the CDR3 is TGTGCCAGCAGTTGGACCGGGGACTATGGCTACACCTTC. This sequence encodes CASSWTGDYGYTF.

This sequence joins TRBV11-3 and TRBJ2-2; D may be TRBD2 (5 bases). V lost 5 bases to trimming and J lost 7 bases, with 8 bases between them. CDR3 length: 12 amino acids. The V gene's germline CDR1 is SGHNT and CDR2 YENEEA. CDR3 protein: CASSLAVGELFF. CDR3 bases: TGTGCCAGCAGCCTAGCAGTCGGGGAGCTGTTTTTT.

The chain links TRBV18 to TRBJ1-1; a possible D gene is TRBD1 (5 bases). CDR3 length: 15 residues. CDR1 KGHSH and CDR2 LQKENI come from the germline V gene. The ends were cut back, 1 base at V and 0 bases at J, with 9 bases in the middle. The CDR3 is CASSPLPGMNTEAFF. The CDR3 DNA reads TGTGCCAGCTCACCACTCCCAGGGATGAACACTGAAGCTTTCTTT.

The J gene is TRBJ2-1, the V gene TRBV7-9, with D possibly being TRBD2 (5 bases). The ends were cut back, 3 bases at V and 5 bases at J, with 14 bases in the middle. Germline loops: CDR1 SEHNR, CDR2 FQNEAQ (reference sequence). The CDR3 runs to 15 residues. As DNA, the CDR3 is TGTGCCAGCAGCTTTCTGGACTTGAACAACAATGAGCAGTTCTTC. It is translated as CASSFLDLNNNEQFF.

The chain has TRBV25-1 and TRBJ2-1; D is perhaps TRBD2 (5 bases). CDR3 length equals 15 residues. With 1 base removed from V and 0 bases from J, the gap between germline ends came to 7 bases. CDR1 MGHDK and CDR2 SYGVNS come from the germline V gene. The CDR3 nucleotides read TGTGCCAGCAGTGAATTAGCGAGCTCCTACAATGAGCAGTTCTTC. It specifies CASSELASSYNEQFF.

The V gene is TRBV12-3 or TRBV12-4, the J gene TRBJ1-5; D unclear. The CDR3 sequence is 13 residues long. Trimming took 2 bases from V and 7 from J, leaving 9 bases between them. CDR3 nucleotide sequence: TGTGCCAGCAGTTTACTCCCGGGGCAGCCCCAGCATTTT. It translates to CASSLLPGQPQHF.

The chain recombines TRBV10-3 with TRBJ2-7, with 9 bases fitting TRBD2. CDR3 size: 15 residues. Germline V gene lookup returns CDR1 ENHRY and CDR2 SYGVKD. Trimming took 1 base from V and 6 from J; bases not matched to a gene: 7. The CDR3 sequence is CAISELGGGAAEQYF. The CDR3 DNA is TGTGCCATCAGTGAGTTGGGCGGGGGGGCGGCCGAGCAGTACTTC.

This chain connects TRBV6-5 to TRBJ2-7; TRBD1 aligns across 12 bases. V dropped 8 bases and J dropped 5; count of bases not matched to a gene: 7. Per the germline V gene, CDR1 is MNHEY and CDR2 is SVGAGI. The CDR3 runs to 14 residues. The CDR3 DNA reads as TGTGCCAGCGGGGAGGGGACAGGGGGCCACGAGCAGTACTTC. It is translated as CASGEGTGGHEQYF.

This clone was observed a single time. In nucleotides, the CDR3 is TGTGCCAGCAGTTTAGGTCATCAGGGGGAAGCTTTCTTT. Protein: CASSLGHQGEAFF. The rearrangement joins TRBV12-3 or TRBV12-4 to TRBJ1-1; a possible D gene is TRBD1 (6 bases). Deletions cut 1 base from V and 8 bases from J, with 11 bases between. The CDR3 has 13 amino acids.

The V and J genes are TRBV7-7 and TRBJ2-4; 9 bases are a match to TRBD1. The CDR3 is 14 residues long. CDR1 is SSHAT, CDR2 FNYEAQ, per germline (reference sequence). V shed 2 bases and J 11 bases; nucleotides not matched to a gene: 7. The CDR3 sequence is CASSLNRDRDVQYF. In nucleotides, the CDR3 is TGTGCCAGCAGCTTAAACCGGGACAGGGACGTTCAGTACTTC. Drawing the rest from reference TRBV7-7 and TRBJ2-4, the complete variable domain is GAGVSQSPRYKVTKRGQDVTLRCDPISSHATLYWYQQALGQGPEFLTYFNYEAQPDKSGLPSDRFSAERPEGSISTLTIQRTEQRDSAMYRCASSLNRDRDVQYFGAGTRLSVL.

There are a few counts of this clone. The V gene is TRBV11-3, the J gene TRBJ2-1, with 10 positions matching TRBD1. The germline CDR1 and CDR2 sequences are SGHNT and YENEEA. V lost 4 bases to trimming and J lost 11 bases; unmatched junction nucleotides: 2. This CDR3 has 12 residues. CDR3 protein: CASSSGQGKQFF. Here the CDR3 DNA reads TGTGCCAGCAGCTCGGGACAGGGGAAGCAGTTCTTC.

The chain recombines TRBV6-5 with TRBJ1-2; TRBD1 is a possible D gene (5 bases). The CDR3 extends over 14 amino acids. The germline V gene has CDR1 MNHEY and CDR2 SVGAGI. V was pared by 2 bases and J by 6 bases, with 13 bases between. CDR3 in amino acids: CASSYTGLENGYTF. In nucleotides, the CDR3 is TGTGCCAGCAGTTACACAGGCCTCGAGAATGGCTACACCTTC.

V is TRBV18 and J is TRBJ1-1, with TRBD1 matching 9 bases. Germline V CDR1 and CDR2: KGHSH, LQKENI. V trimming: 3 bases; J trimming: 0 bases; junction bases outside the gene matches: 11. This CDR3 is built from 18 residues. CDR3 loop: CASSPLMGQGLMNTEAFF. CDR3 bases: TGTGCCAGCTCACCGCTTATGGGACAGGGACTAATGAACACTGAAGCTTTCTTT. Using reference TRBV18 and TRBJ1-1 for the parts outside the CDR3, the full variable domain is NAGVMQNPRHLVRRRGQEARLRCSPMKGHSHVYWYRQLPEEGLKFMVYLQKENIIDESGMPKERFSAEFPKEGPSILRIQQVVRGDSAAYFCASSPLMGQGLMNTEAFFGQGTRLTVV.

This sequence joins TRBV19 and TRBJ2-2, with D maybe TRBD1 (5 bases). CDR3 size: 13 residues. The germline gives CDR1 LNHDA, CDR2 SQIVND (reference sequence). The V and J ends lost 8 bases and 7 bases respectively, with 14 bases between them. The CDR3 region is CASADSFSGELFF. Written as DNA, the CDR3 is TGTGCCAGTGCCGACAGCTTTAGCGGGGAGCTGTTTTTT.

The chain carries TRBV2 and TRBJ1-4; a possible D gene is TRBD1 (6 bases). Germline V gene data show CDR1 as SNHLY and CDR2 as FYNNEI. Trimming shortened V by 5 bases and J by 7 bases, and 14 bases separated the two germline ends. The CDR3 sequence is 14 residues long. CDR3 bases: TGTGCCAGCAGTCGACAGGAGGCGGGTGAAAAACTGTTTTTT. Protein sequence: CASSRQEAGEKLFF.

This chain uses TRBV2 with TRBJ2-1; D may be TRBD1 (7 bases). CDR3 length: 12 residues. Trimming took off 7 bases at V and 14 bases at J, with 18 bases between the two ends. CDR1 is SNHLY, CDR2 FYNNEI, per germline. CDR3 nucleotide sequence: TGTGCCAGCACCGGAGGGCAGGGGGAGGAGTTCTTC. This sequence encodes CASTGGQGEEFF.

V gene TRBV5-1 combines with J gene TRBJ2-7; D uncertain. From germline, CDR1 is SGHRS and CDR2 YFSETQ. Trimming removed 0 bases at V and 4 bases at J, with 11 bases between. The CDR3 runs 14 residues. CDR3 in amino acids: CASSLGGVDYEQYF. CDR3 DNA: TGCGCCAGCAGCTTGGGAGGAGTGGATTACGAGCAGTACTTC.

The chain has TRBV5-5 and TRBJ2-7, with no clear D. The germline V gene encodes CDR1 SGHKS and CDR2 YYEKEE (reference sequence). V was pared by 0 bases and J by 6 bases, with 4 bases between. The CDR3 length is 11 residues. This chain's CDR3 is CASSLEGEQYF. CDR3 nucleotide sequence: TGTGCCAGCAGCTTGGAGGGCGAGCAGTACTTC. The full variable domain, rest sourced from reference TRBV5-5 and TRBJ2-7, is DAGVTQSPTHLIKTRGQQVTLRCSPISGHKSVSWYQQVLGQGPQFIFQYYEKEERGRGNFPDRFSARQFPNYSSELNVNALLLGDSALYLCASSLEGEQYFGPGTRLTVT.

CDR3 amino acids: CASSLGLAVYEQYF. CDR3 coding DNA: TGTGCCAGCAGCTTAGGGTTAGCGGTATACGAGCAGTACTTC. This chain links TRBV11-1 with TRBJ2-7; D possibly corresponds to TRBD2 (6 bases). The CDR3 length is 14 residues. The germline V gene has CDR1 SGHAT and CDR2 FQDESV (reference sequence). V lost 1 base and J 4 bases, leaving 11 bases between the germline ends.

The chain's CDR3 is CASSIVPGQGMAGYTF. The CDR3 nucleotides are TGTGCCAGTAGTATAGTACCGGGACAGGGGATGGCTGGCTACACCTTC. The chain links TRBV19 to TRBJ1-2, with TRBD1 matching 10 bases. V shed 1 base, J shed 7 bases, and the junction held 9 bases outside the gene matches. The CDR3 runs to 16 residues. CDR1 and CDR2 (germline): LNHDA, SQIVND (reference sequence).

This chain links TRBV2 with TRBJ2-1; D is perhaps TRBD1 (6 bases). The V gene lost 8 bases and the J gene lost 4 bases, with 15 bases spanning the gap. Germline V gives CDR1 SNHLY, CDR2 FYNNEI. CDR3 length equals 14 residues. CDR3 coding DNA: TGTGCCAGCGAAGGGGGAGACCATTACAATGAGCAGTTCTTC. Protein sequence: CASEGGDHYNEQFF.

The chain recombines TRBV2 with TRBJ2-3; D gene uncertain. CDR3 length equals 11 residues. Germline CDR1 and CDR2: SNHLY and FYNNEI. Trimming pared 8 bases from V and 3 bases from J, leaving 6 bases between. This CDR3 reads CASGFTDTQYF. The CDR3 DNA sequence: TGTGCCAGCGGATTTACAGATACGCAGTATTTT.

V is TRBV19 and J is TRBJ1-2, with a tentative D call TRBD1 (5 bases). Trimming took 4 bases from V and 5 from J, leaving 14 bases between them. This CDR3 comprises 14 residues. The V gene's germline CDR1 is LNHDA and CDR2 SQIVND (reference sequence). The CDR3 DNA is TGTGCCAGTAGTAGGAGAGAGGACAAGTATGGCTACACCTTC. This codes for CASSRREDKYGYTF.

The V gene is TRBV24-1, the J gene TRBJ2-1; TRBD2 might be the D (5 bases). Germline CDR1 is KGHDR and CDR2 is SFDVKD. Trimming removed 4 bases at V and 9 bases at J, with 15 bases between. There are 14 residues in the CDR3. CDR3 protein: CATSETGGSPEQFF. In nucleotides, the CDR3 is TGTGCCACCAGTGAAACCGGCGGGTCACCTGAGCAGTTCTTC.